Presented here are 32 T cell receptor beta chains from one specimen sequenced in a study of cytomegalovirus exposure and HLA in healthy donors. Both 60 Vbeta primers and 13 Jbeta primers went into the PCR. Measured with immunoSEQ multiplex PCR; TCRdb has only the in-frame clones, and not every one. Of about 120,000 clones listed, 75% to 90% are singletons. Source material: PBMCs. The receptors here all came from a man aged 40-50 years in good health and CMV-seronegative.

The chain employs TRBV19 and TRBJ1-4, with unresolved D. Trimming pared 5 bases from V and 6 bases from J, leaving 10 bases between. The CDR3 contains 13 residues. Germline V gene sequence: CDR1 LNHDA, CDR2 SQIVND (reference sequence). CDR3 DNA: TGTGCCAGTAGTTTCCCCGGAGATGAAAAACTGTTTTTT. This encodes CASSFPGDEKLFF.

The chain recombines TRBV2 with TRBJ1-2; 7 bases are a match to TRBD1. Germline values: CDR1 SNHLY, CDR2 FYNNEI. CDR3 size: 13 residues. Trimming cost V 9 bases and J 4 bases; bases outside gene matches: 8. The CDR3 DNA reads TGTGCCAGTAGGGACAGCTCGACCTATGGCTACACCTTC. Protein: CASRDSSTYGYTF.

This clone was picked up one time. The CDR3 reads CASSPVGGGNYEQYF. Here the CDR3 DNA reads TGCGCCAGCAGCCCGGTGGGGGGGGGCAACTACGAGCAGTACTTC. V gene TRBV5-1 combines with J gene TRBJ2-5; D might be TRBD2 (7 bases). The assigned J gene may be wrong: the sequence end matches TRBJ2-7 better. CDR3 length equals 15 residues. Per germline, CDR1 SGHRS and CDR2 YFSETQ.

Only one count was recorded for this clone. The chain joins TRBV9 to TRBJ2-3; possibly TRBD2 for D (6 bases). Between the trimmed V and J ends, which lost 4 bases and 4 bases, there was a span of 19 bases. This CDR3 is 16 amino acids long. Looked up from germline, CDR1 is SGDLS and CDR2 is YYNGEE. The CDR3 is CASSLSGTFSADTQYF. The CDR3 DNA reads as TGTGCCAGCAGCCTATCGGGGACTTTCTCAGCAGATACGCAGTATTTT.

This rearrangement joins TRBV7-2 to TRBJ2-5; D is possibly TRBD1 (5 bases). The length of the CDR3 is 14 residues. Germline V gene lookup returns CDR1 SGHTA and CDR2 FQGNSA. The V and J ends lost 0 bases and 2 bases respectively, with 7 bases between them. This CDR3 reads CASSLARVQETQYF. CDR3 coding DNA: TGTGCCAGCAGCTTAGCCAGGGTACAAGAGACCCAGTACTTC.

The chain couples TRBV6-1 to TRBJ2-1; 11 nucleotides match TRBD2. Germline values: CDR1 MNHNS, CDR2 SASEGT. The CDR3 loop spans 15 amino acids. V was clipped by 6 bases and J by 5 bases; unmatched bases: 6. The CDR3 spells CASRNSGGAHNEQFF. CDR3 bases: TGTGCCAGCAGAAATAGCGGGGGGGCGCACAATGAGCAGTTCTTC.

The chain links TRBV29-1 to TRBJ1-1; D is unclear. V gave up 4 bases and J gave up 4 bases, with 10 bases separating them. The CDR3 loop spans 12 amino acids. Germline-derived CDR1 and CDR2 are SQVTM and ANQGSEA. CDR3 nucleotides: TGCAGCGTTGGGGCAATGGGCACTGAAGCTTTCTTT. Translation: CSVGAMGTEAFF.

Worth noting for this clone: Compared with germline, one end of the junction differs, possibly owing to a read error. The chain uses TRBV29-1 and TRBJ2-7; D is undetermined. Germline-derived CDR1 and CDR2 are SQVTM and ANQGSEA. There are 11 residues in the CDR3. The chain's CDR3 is CSVKDFYEQYF. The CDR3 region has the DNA TGCAGCGTTAAAGACTTTTACGAGCAGTACTTC.

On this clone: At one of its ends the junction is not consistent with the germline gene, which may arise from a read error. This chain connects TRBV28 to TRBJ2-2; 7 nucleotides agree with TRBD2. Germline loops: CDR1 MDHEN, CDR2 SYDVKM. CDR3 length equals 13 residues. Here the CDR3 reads CASRGGNSGELFF. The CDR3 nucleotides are TGTGCCAGCAGGGGGGGGAACTCCGGGGAGCTGTTTTTT.

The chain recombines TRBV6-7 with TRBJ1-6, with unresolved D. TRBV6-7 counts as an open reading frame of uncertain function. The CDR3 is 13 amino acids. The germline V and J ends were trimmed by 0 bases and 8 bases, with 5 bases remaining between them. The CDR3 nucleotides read TGTGCCAGCAGTTACTCGGGAGATTCACCCCTCCACTTT. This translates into CASSYSGDSPLHF.

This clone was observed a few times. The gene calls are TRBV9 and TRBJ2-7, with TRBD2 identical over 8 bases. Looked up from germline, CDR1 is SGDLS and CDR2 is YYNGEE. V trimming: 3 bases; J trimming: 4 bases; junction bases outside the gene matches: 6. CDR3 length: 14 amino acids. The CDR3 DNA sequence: TGTGCCAGCAGCGCAAAAAGCGGGGGTTACGAGCAGTACTTC. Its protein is CASSAKSGGYEQYF.

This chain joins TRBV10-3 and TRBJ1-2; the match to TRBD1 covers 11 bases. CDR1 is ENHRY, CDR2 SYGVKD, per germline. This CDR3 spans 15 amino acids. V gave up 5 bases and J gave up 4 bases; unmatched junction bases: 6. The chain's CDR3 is CAISSGTGGAYGYTF. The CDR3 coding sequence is TGTGCCATCAGTTCCGGGACAGGGGGAGCCTATGGCTACACCTTC.

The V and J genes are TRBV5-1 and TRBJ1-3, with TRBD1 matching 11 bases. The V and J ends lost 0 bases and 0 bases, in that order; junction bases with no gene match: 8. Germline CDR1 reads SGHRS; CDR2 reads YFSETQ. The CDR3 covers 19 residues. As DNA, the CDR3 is TGCGCCAGCAGCTTGGTGGGACAGGGGGAAACAAGCTCTGGAAACACCATATATTTT. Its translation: CASSLVGQGETSSGNTIYF.

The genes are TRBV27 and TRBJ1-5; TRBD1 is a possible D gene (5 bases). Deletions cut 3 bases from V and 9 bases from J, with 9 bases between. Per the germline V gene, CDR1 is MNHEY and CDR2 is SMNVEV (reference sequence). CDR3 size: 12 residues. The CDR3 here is CASSFPTGPQHF. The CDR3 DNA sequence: TGTGCCAGCAGTTTCCCCACAGGGCCCCAGCATTTT.

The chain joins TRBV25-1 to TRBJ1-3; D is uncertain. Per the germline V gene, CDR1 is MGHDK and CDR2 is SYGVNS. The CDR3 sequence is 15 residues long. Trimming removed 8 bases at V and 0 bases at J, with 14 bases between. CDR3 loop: CASFDTGSSGNTIYF. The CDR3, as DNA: TGTGCCAGCTTCGATACCGGGAGCTCTGGAAACACCATATATTTT.

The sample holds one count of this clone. The CDR3: CASSWAGTVEADTQYF. As DNA, the CDR3 is TGCGCCAGCAGCTGGGCCGGGACAGTGGAGGCAGATACGCAGTATTTT. The chain carries TRBV5-1 and TRBJ2-3, with TRBD1 identical over 7 bases. The CDR3 extends over 16 amino acids. J gave up 4 bases and V 3 bases, and 11 bases lay outside the gene matches. Germline CDR1 reads SGHRS; CDR2 reads YFSETQ.

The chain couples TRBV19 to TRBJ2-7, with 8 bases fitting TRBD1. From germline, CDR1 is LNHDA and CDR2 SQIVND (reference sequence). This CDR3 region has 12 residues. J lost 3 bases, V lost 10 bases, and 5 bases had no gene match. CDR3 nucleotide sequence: TGTGCCACCGGGACAGGCGTCTACGAGCAGTACTTC. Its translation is CATGTGVYEQYF.

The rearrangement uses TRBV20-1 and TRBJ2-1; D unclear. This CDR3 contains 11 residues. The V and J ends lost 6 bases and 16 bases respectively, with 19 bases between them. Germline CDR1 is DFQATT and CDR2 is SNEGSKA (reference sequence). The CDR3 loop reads CSAMVSPTTFF. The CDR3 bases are TGCAGTGCCATGGTTAGCCCCACAACCTTCTTC.

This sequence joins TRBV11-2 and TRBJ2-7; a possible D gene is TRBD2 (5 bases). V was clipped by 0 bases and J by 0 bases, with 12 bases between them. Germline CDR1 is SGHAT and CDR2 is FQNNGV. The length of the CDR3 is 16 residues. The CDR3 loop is CASSLDGRRLSYEQYF. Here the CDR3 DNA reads TGTGCCAGCAGCTTAGATGGGAGACGGCTCTCCTACGAGCAGTACTTC.

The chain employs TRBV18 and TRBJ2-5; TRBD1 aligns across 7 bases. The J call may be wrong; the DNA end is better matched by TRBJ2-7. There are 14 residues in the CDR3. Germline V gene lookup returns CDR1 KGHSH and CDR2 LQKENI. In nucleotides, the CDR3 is TGTGCCAGCTCACCGGGGACAGTTACCTACGAGCAGTACTTC. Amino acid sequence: CASSPGTVTYEQYF.

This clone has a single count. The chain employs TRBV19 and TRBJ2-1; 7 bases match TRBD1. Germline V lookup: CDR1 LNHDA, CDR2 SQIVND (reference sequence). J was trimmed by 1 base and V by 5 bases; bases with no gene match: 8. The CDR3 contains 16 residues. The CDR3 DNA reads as TGTGCCAGTAGTGCCCTTACAGGGGCGTCCTACAATGAGCAGTTCTTC. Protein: CASSALTGASYNEQFF.

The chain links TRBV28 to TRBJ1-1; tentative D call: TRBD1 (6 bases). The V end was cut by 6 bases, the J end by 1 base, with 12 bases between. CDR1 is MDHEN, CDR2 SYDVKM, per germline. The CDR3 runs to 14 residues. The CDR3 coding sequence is TGTGCCAGCAGCCTCTACAGGGAGAACACTGAAGCTTTCTTT. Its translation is CASSLYRENTEAFF.

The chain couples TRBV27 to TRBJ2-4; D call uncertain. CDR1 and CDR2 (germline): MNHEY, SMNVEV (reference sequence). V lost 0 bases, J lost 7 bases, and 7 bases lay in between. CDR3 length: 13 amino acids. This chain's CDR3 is CASSLSVVNIQYF. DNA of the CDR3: TGTGCCAGCAGTTTATCCGTCGTTAACATTCAGTACTTC.

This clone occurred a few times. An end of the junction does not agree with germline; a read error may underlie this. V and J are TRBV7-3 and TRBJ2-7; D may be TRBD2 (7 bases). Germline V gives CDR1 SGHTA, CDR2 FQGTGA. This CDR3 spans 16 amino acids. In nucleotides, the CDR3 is TGTTCCAGCAGCTTAGGGGGGGGACTTCGCTCCTACGAGCAGTACTTC. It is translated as CSSSLGGGLRSYEQYF.

The CDR3 DNA sequence: TGCGCCAGCGCGAGACTAGGACGCACAGATACGCAGTATTTT. Translation: CASARLGRTDTQYF. The rearrangement uses TRBV5-1 and TRBJ2-3, with D possibly matching TRBD2 (6 bases). The CDR3 extends over 14 amino acids. Germline V CDR1 and CDR2: SGHRS, YFSETQ. With 7 bases removed from V and 1 base from J, the gap between germline ends came to 13 bases.

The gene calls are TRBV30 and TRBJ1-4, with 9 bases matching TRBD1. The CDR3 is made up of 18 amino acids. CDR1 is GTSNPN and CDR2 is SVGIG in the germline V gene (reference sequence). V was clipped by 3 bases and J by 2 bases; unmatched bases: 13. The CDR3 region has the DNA TGTGCCTGGAGCCCTTTCTGGGACAGGGAGGGCACTAATGAAAAACTGTTTTTT. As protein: CAWSPFWDREGTNEKLFF.

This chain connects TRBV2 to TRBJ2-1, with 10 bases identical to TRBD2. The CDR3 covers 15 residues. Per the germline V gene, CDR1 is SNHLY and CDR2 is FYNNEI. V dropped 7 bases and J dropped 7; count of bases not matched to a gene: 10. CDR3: CASNRASGGGNEQFF. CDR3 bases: TGTGCCAGCAACAGAGCTAGCGGGGGCGGGAATGAGCAGTTCTTC. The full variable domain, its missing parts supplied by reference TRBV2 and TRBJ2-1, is EPEVTQTPSHQVTQMGQEVILRCVPISNHLYFYWYRQILGQKVEFLVSFYNNEISEKSEIFDDQFSVERPDGSNFTLKIRSTKLEDSAMYFCASNRASGGGNEQFFGPGTRLTVL.

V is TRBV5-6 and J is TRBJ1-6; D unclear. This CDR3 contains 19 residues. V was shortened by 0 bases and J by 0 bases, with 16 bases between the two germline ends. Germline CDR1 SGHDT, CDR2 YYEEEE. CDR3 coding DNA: TGTGCCAGCAGCTTGGGCTACAGAAACAAATACTCCTATAATTCACCCCTCCACTTT. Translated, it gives CASSLGYRNKYSYNSPLHF. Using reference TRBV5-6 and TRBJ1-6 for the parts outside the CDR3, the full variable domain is DAGVTQSPTHLIKTRGQQVTLRCSPKSGHDTVSWYQQALGQGPQFIFQYYEEEERQRGNFPDRFSGHQFPNYSSELNVNALLLGDSALYLCASSLGYRNKYSYNSPLHFGNGTRLTVT.

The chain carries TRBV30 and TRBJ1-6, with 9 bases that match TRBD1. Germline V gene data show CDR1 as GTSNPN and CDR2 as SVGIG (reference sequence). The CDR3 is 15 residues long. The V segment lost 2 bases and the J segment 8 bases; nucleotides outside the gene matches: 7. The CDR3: CAWSPGTGRHSPLHF. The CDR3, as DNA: TGTGCCTGGAGTCCGGGGACAGGGAGACATTCACCCCTCCACTTT. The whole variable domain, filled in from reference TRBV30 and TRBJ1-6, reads SQTIHQWPATLVQPVGSPLSLECTVEGTSNPNLYWYRQAAGRGLQLLFYSVGIGQISSEVPQNLSASRPQDRQFILSSKKLLLSDSGFYLCAWSPGTGRHSPLHFGNGTRLTVT.

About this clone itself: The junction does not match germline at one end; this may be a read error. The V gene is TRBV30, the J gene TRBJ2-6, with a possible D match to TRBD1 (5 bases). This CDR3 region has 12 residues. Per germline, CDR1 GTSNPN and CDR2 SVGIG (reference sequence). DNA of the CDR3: TGTGCCCGGAACTCTGGGGCCAACGGCCTGACTTTC. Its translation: CARNSGANGLTF. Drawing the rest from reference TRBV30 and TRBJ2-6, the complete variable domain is SQTIHQWPATLVQPVGSPLSLECTVEGTSNPNLYWYRQAAGRGLQLLFYSVGIGQISSEVPQNLSASRPQDRQFILSSKKLLLSDSGFYLCARNSGANGLTFGAGSRLTVL.

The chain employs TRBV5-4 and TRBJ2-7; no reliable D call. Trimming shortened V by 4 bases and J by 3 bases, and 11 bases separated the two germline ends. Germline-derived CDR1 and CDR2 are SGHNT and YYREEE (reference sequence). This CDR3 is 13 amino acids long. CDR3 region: CASSAPLSYEQYF. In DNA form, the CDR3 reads TGTGCCAGCAGCGCCCCCTTGAGCTACGAGCAGTACTTC.

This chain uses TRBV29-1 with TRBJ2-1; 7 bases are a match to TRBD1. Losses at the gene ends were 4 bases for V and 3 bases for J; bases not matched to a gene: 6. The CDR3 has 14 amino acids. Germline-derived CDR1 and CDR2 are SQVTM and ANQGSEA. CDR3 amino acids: CSVVIGGLYNEQFF. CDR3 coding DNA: TGCAGCGTTGTAATAGGGGGCCTCTACAATGAGCAGTTCTTC.